Each of the 25 T cell receptor beta chains below was sequenced from the same sample in a study of T cells after yellow fever vaccination. TCRdb re-called the 5' RACE reads through MiXCR, storing one row per CDR3 protein. The table lists 450,000 to 650,000 distinct CDR3 sequences, around an eighth of them singletons. The specimen was PBMCs, collected on the day of the yellow fever booster vaccination. These receptors all stem from a young man who received the YFV17D yellow fever vaccine.

This clonotype was counted only a few times. This chain joins TRBV20-1 and TRBJ2-7; 7 nucleotides match TRBD2. Looked up from germline, CDR1 is DFQATT and CDR2 is SNEGSKA (reference sequence). The CDR3 contains 11 residues. Unmatched junction bases numbered 3, after V lost 7 bases and J lost 3 bases. CDR3: CSVGGGYEQYF. CDR3 DNA sequence: TGCAGTGTGGGGGGGGGCTACGAGCAGTACTTC.

There are a few counts of this clonotype. V and J are TRBV7-9 and TRBJ1-4; 9 bases are a match to TRBD1. Looked up from germline, CDR1 is SEHNR and CDR2 is FQNEAQ (reference sequence). Losses at the gene ends were 1 base for V and 5 bases for J; bases not matched to a gene: 5. This CDR3 contains 16 residues. The CDR3 nucleotides read TGTGCCAGCAGCTTAGGGAGAGGGACAGGGAATGAAAAACTGTTTTTT. It yields the protein CASSLGRGTGNEKLFF.

This clonotype was seen a few times. V is TRBV7-2 and J is TRBJ2-3, with D possibly being TRBD1 (6 bases). This CDR3 comprises 16 residues. The germline V gene encodes CDR1 SGHTA and CDR2 FQGNSA. V lost 4 bases, J lost 1 base, and 15 bases lay in between. CDR3 nucleotide sequence: TGTGCCAGCAGCTCACCCCGGGACACCCGCACAGATACGCAGTATTTT. It specifies CASSSPRDTRTDTQYF.

The rearrangement joins TRBV20-1 to TRBJ1-4; the D gene is possibly TRBD1 (5 bases). Germline V CDR1 and CDR2: DFQATT, SNEGSKA (reference sequence). Trimming pared 6 bases from V and 5 bases from J, leaving 13 bases between. The CDR3 spans 13 residues. CDR3 protein: CSARAFKNEKLFF. The CDR3 DNA reads as TGCAGTGCCAGGGCCTTTAAAAATGAAAAACTGTTTTTT.

In this sample, this clonotype turned up a few times. The J gene is TRBJ1-1, the V gene TRBV20-1; no clear D gene. This CDR3 contains 11 residues. V lost 3 bases and J lost 4, with 6 bases in between. Per germline, CDR1 DFQATT and CDR2 SNEGSKA (reference sequence). The CDR3 DNA reads as TGCAGTGCTAGGGTGGTCACTGAAGCTTTCTTT. Protein product: CSARVVTEAFF.

This sequence joins TRBV7-2 and TRBJ2-3; 7 bases fit TRBD2. The CDR3 extends over 14 amino acids. Germline V lookup: CDR1 SGHTA, CDR2 FQGNSA. Trimming at V came to 1 base and at J to 8 bases, leaving 6 bases not matched to a gene. CDR3 DNA: TGTGCCAGCAGCTTAGGGCTAGCGGAGTCTACGCAGTATTTT. Amino acids: CASSLGLAESTQYF.

The V call is TRBV11-2, the J call TRBJ2-1; no reliable D call. Trimming took off 3 bases at V and 5 bases at J, with 23 bases between the two ends. CDR3 size: 18 residues. Germline CDR1 and CDR2: SGHAT and FQNNGV. CDR3 bases: TGTGCCAGCAGCTTTAATGGCAGGTCAACCTTTCCCCACAATGAGCAGTTCTTC. Its translation is CASSFNGRSTFPHNEQFF.

This clonotype has only a few counts. The rearrangement joins TRBV7-3 to TRBJ2-1; 8 positions match TRBD1. Germline lookup yields CDR1 SGHTA and CDR2 FQGTGA. V trimming: 5 bases; J trimming: 7 bases; junction bases outside the gene matches: 7. The CDR3 length is 14 residues. The CDR3 region is CASSMGTGLNEQFF. Written as DNA, the CDR3 is TGTGCCAGCAGCATGGGGACAGGCCTAAATGAGCAGTTCTTC.

This chain uses TRBV14 with TRBJ1-1; 8 bases are a match to TRBD1. Germline CDR1 reads SGHDN; CDR2 reads FVKESK. The V segment lost 6 bases and the J segment 0 bases; nucleotides outside the gene matches: 3. This CDR3 region has 14 residues. CDR3 loop: CASRRQGMNTEAFF. CDR3 in DNA: TGTGCCAGCAGAAGACAGGGGATGAACACTGAAGCTTTCTTT.

This clonotype has only a few counts. The chain carries TRBV9 and TRBJ2-4; 8 nucleotides match TRBD2. This CDR3 is built from 15 residues. Trimming cost V 0 bases and J 5 bases; bases outside gene matches: 4. From germline, CDR1 is SGDLS and CDR2 YYNGEE. The DNA for the CDR3 is TGTGCCAGCAGCGTAGGGGGACTAGGGCAAAACATTCAGTACTTC. Translated, it gives CASSVGGLGQNIQYF.

The chain recombines TRBV30 with TRBJ2-1; the match to TRBD2 covers 10 bases. Germline V gives CDR1 GTSNPN, CDR2 SVGIG (reference sequence). This CDR3 spans 13 amino acids. V shed 8 bases and J 5 bases; nucleotides not matched to a gene: 6. CDR3 sequence (DNA): TGTGCCCGCAGCGGGGGGGGCCACAATGAGCAGTTCTTC. It translates to CARSGGGHNEQFF.

The J gene is TRBJ2-7, the V gene TRBV30, with D perhaps matching TRBD2 (6 bases). Germline V gene data show CDR1 as GTSNPN and CDR2 as SVGIG (reference sequence). The CDR3 runs to 14 residues. The V gene lost 2 bases and the J gene lost 1 base, with 12 bases spanning the gap. The CDR3 nucleotides are TGTGCCTGGAGTATCTGGACTAAGTCCTACGAGCAGTACTTC. Its protein product is CAWSIWTKSYEQYF.

CDR3 amino acids: CASSAQRDNEQFF. For the CDR3, the DNA is TGTGCCAGCAGTGCGCAGCGGGACAATGAGCAGTTCTTC. The chain uses TRBV6-4 and TRBJ2-1; possibly TRBD2 for D (6 bases). This CDR3 spans 13 amino acids. V was pared by 4 bases and J by 5 bases, with 9 bases between. Germline CDR1 and CDR2: MRHNA and SNTAGT.

The chain joins TRBV30 to TRBJ2-1; TRBD2 matches 10 bases. The CDR3 totals 16 residues. Trimming took 4 bases from V and 1 from J; bases not matched to a gene: 7. CDR1 is GTSNPN and CDR2 is SVGIG in the germline V gene (reference sequence). CDR3 sequence (DNA): TGTGCCTGGACCCTAATAGCGGGAGGATCCTACAATGAGCAGTTCTTC. Its translation is CAWTLIAGGSYNEQFF.

V and J are TRBV14 and TRBJ2-5, with a possible D match to TRBD2 (5 bases). The germline gives CDR1 SGHDN, CDR2 FVKESK. Trimming shortened V by 1 base and J by 5 bases, and 8 bases separated the two germline ends. This CDR3 has 13 amino acids. CDR3 loop: CASSQGSVETQYF. CDR3 nucleotide sequence: TGTGCCAGCAGCCAAGGTAGCGTTGAGACCCAGTACTTC.

J is TRBJ2-3 and V is TRBV27; 7 nucleotides match TRBD1. V was pared by 4 bases and J by 4 bases, with 8 bases of the junction left unmatched. Germline CDR1 MNHEY, CDR2 SMNVEV (reference sequence). The CDR3 contains 15 residues. The CDR3 sequence is CASSSALQGSDTQYF. CDR3 in DNA: TGTGCCAGCAGTTCCGCCTTACAGGGGTCAGATACGCAGTATTTT.

This chain uses TRBV28 with TRBJ2-7; the match to TRBD2 covers 7 bases. Germline V gene data show CDR1 as MDHEN and CDR2 as SYDVKM. V shed 5 bases and J 5 bases; nucleotides not matched to a gene: 6. This CDR3 spans 13 amino acids. In nucleotides, the CDR3 is TGTGCCAGCAGTCCCCACGGGGGGAACGAGCAGTACTTC. Protein: CASSPHGGNEQYF.

V is TRBV7-9 and J is TRBJ2-7; D may be TRBD1 (5 bases). The CDR3 is 12 amino acids. V lost 3 bases and J lost 9, with 12 bases in between. Germline V gives CDR1 SEHNR, CDR2 FQNEAQ (reference sequence). The CDR3 here is CASSFGPQGQYF. The CDR3 DNA reads as TGTGCCAGCAGCTTTGGACCGCAGGGGCAGTACTTC.

The rearrangement links TRBV6-2 or TRBV6-3 to TRBJ2-1; the D gene is possibly TRBD2 (6 bases). This CDR3 has 14 residues. Trimming took off 2 bases at V and 3 bases at J, with 8 bases between the two ends. The germline CDR1 and CDR2 sequences are MNHEY and SVGEGT. CDR3 in DNA: TGTGCCAGCAGTTACGGCGGGATCTACAATGAGCAGTTCTTC. This encodes CASSYGGIYNEQFF.

This clonotype was observed a handful of times. This chain links TRBV7-9 with TRBJ1-1; D is ambiguous. V lost 1 base to trimming and J lost 5 bases, with 14 bases between them. Germline CDR1 reads SEHNR; CDR2 reads FQNEAQ (reference sequence). There are 15 residues in the CDR3. CDR3 region: CASSLESPRLTEAFF. Here the CDR3 DNA reads TGTGCCAGCAGCTTAGAGTCTCCGAGATTGACTGAAGCTTTCTTT.

In this sample, this clonotype turned up many times. The chain couples TRBV5-1 to TRBJ2-1; D may be TRBD2 (7 bases). Germline V gene lookup returns CDR1 SGHRS and CDR2 YFSETQ. This CDR3 contains 14 residues. The V and J ends lost 6 bases and 6 bases respectively, with 16 bases between them. The CDR3 DNA sequence: TGCGCCAGCACTCAAGGGGGGGCCTTCAATGAGCAGTTCTTC. Translation: CASTQGGAFNEQFF.

The V and J genes are TRBV7-9 and TRBJ2-5, with 7 bases that match TRBD1. CDR3 size: 14 residues. Germline V CDR1 and CDR2: SEHNR, FQNEAQ (reference sequence). Trimming removed 3 bases from V and 3 bases from J; junction bases left unmatched: 4. The CDR3 nucleotides read TGTGCCAGCAGCTTTTTCACAGGGGAAGAGACCCAGTACTTC. This encodes CASSFFTGEETQYF.

The chain combines TRBV20-1 with TRBJ2-3; D uncertain. The CDR3 loop spans 14 amino acids. Trimming left V 4 bases short and J 0 bases short, with 11 bases between. CDR1 is DFQATT and CDR2 is SNEGSKA in the germline V gene (reference sequence). CDR3 in amino acids: CSAKTLYSTDTQYF. CDR3 DNA sequence: TGCAGTGCTAAGACTCTATATAGCACAGATACGCAGTATTTT.

V gene TRBV19 combines with J gene TRBJ1-6; D perhaps matches TRBD1 (6 bases). Trimming cost V 10 bases and J 6 bases, with 19 bases left between them. CDR1 and CDR2 from the germline V gene are LNHDA and SQIVND (reference sequence). The CDR3 length is 15 residues. The CDR3 coding sequence is TGTGCCACCCAAGCAACGACAGGCGGTAATTCACCCCTCCACTTT. Amino acid sequence: CATQATTGGNSPLHF.

This clonotype was seen a handful of times. DNA of the CDR3: TGTGCCAGCAGTCCGGACAGGGGGAGGAACAATGAGCAGTTCTTC. This sequence encodes CASSPDRGRNNEQFF. The J gene is TRBJ2-1, the V gene TRBV7-2; 10 nucleotides match TRBD1. Germline values: CDR1 SGHTA, CDR2 FQGNSA. CDR3 length equals 15 residues. V was pared by 6 bases and J by 5 bases, with 7 bases of the junction left unmatched. Variable domain in full (rest from reference TRBV7-2 and TRBJ2-1): GAGVSQSPSNKVTEKGKDVELRCDPISGHTALYWYRQSLGQGLEFLIYFQGNSAPDKSGLPSDRFSAERTGGSVSTLTIQRTQQEDSAVYLCASSPDRGRNNEQFFGPGTRLTVL.